This TCR beta chain was recovered during a study of blood T cells in healthy people across ages. Study results and caveats: Investigators treated diversity estimates from one million T cells as underestimates.

Trimming removed 3 bases at V and 4 bases at J, with 12 bases between. CDR1 LGHDT and CDR2 YNNKEL come from the germline V gene (reference sequence). The CDR3 runs to 14 residues. Worth noting for this clonotype: The antigen remains unidentified.

Primed by a sample-barcoded 5' primer and a J-beta primer mix, a second PCR proceeded for about 7 to 11 cycles. Each CDR3 protein is one row after TCRdb ran MiXCR on the 5' RACE reads. Among around 1,900,000 distinct CDR3 sequences listed, about two fifths were seen once. The sequenced sample was blood. This chain uses TRBV3-1 with TRBJ1-2; possible D gene TRBD1, 5 bases. This clonotype was obtained from a human donor in good health. The CDR3 here is CASSQPGTVYGYTF. CDR3 nucleotide sequence: TGTGCCAGCAGCCAGCCCGGGACCGTCTATGGCTACACCTTC.